Each of the 23 T cell receptor beta chains below was sequenced from the same sample in a study of blood T cell repertoires in COVID-19. Sequenced by immunoSEQ multiplex PCR; TCRdb stores in-frame clones only, minus some. The repertoire holds around 110,000 clones, with 80% to 95% as singletons. The sequenced material came from peripheral blood. The receptors here all came from a woman between 25 and 40 years old with acute or convalescent COVID-19.

This chain uses TRBV7-9 with TRBJ2-7; perhaps TRBD2 as D (5 bases). V gave up 2 bases and J gave up 6 bases, with 17 bases separating them. Germline assignment: CDR1 SEHNR and CDR2 FQNEAQ (reference sequence). The CDR3 length is 15 residues. The CDR3 region is CASSLLNFIEGEQYF. The DNA for the CDR3 is TGTGCCAGCAGCTTACTTAACTTCATAGAGGGCGAGCAGTACTTC.

This clone was seen only once. The V gene is TRBV29-1, the J gene TRBJ1-5; no clear D. This CDR3 has 13 residues. CDR1 is SQVTM, CDR2 ANQGSEA, per germline. V shed 3 bases and J shed 6 bases, with 12 bases lying between them. CDR3 nucleotides: TGCAGCGTTGATGCTGGGCTCGGTCAGCCCCAGCATTTT. Protein sequence: CSVDAGLGQPQHF. Filled out from reference TRBV29-1 and TRBJ1-5, the complete variable domain reads SAVISQKPSRDICQRGTSLTIQCQVDSQVTMMFWYRQQPGQSLTLIATANQGSEATYESGFVIDKFPISRPNLTFSTLTVSNMSPEDSSIYLCSVDAGLGQPQHFGDGTRLSIL.

J is TRBJ2-7 and V is TRBV19; D may be TRBD1 (6 bases). V lost 6 bases, J lost 1 base, and 10 bases lay in between. The CDR3 is made up of 13 amino acids. Germline V gene data show CDR1 as LNHDA and CDR2 as SQIVND (reference sequence). The CDR3 protein is CASRKDRSYEQYF. DNA of the CDR3: TGTGCCAGTAGAAAGGACAGATCCTACGAGCAGTACTTC.

This chain links TRBV2 with TRBJ2-2; D gene uncertain. Trimming cost V 4 bases and J 1 base, with 7 bases left between them. The CDR3 is 14 residues long. Germline CDR1 and CDR2: SNHLY and FYNNEI. This chain's CDR3 is CASSGSRNTGELFF. CDR3 bases: TGTGCCAGCAGTGGGTCCAGGAACACCGGGGAGCTGTTTTTT.

V usage is TRBV11-3 and J usage is TRBJ1-6, with unresolved D. This CDR3 has 16 residues. CDR1 SGHNT and CDR2 YENEEA come from the germline V gene. The ends were cut back, 1 base at V and 0 bases at J, with 7 bases in the middle. CDR3 residues: CASSLARGSYNSPLHF. The CDR3 bases are TGTGCCAGCAGCTTAGCGCGGGGCTCCTATAATTCACCCCTCCACTTT.

This sequence joins TRBV5-1 and TRBJ2-1; 10 bases match TRBD2. Germline V lookup: CDR1 SGHRS, CDR2 YFSETQ. J gave up 9 bases and V 5 bases, and 11 bases lay outside the gene matches. CDR3 length equals 15 residues. CDR3 amino acids: CASRDRTSGVGEQFF. The CDR3 DNA follows: TGCGCCAGCAGAGACCGGACTAGCGGTGTTGGTGAGCAGTTCTTC.

This clone was counted once. This sequence joins TRBV2 and TRBJ2-7; D is perhaps TRBD2 (6 bases). The V and J ends lost 7 bases and 0 bases respectively, with 13 bases between them. CDR1 is SNHLY and CDR2 is FYNNEI in the germline V gene. The CDR3 covers 14 residues. CDR3 residues: CASNLDGSSYEQYF. The CDR3, as DNA: TGTGCCAGCAATTTGGACGGGAGCTCCTACGAGCAGTACTTC.

The chain joins TRBV28 to TRBJ2-2; TRBD1 aligns across 10 bases. Germline loops: CDR1 MDHEN, CDR2 SYDVKM. The CDR3 spans 16 residues. The V and J ends lost 4 bases and 6 bases, in that order; junction bases with no gene match: 8. The CDR3: CASSSTGTGVPGELFF. As DNA, the CDR3 is TGTGCCAGCAGTTCCACCGGGACAGGGGTCCCCGGGGAGCTGTTTTTT.

This clone has a handful of counts. The chain uses TRBV9 and TRBJ2-7, with 12 positions matching TRBD1. Germline CDR1 reads SGDLS; CDR2 reads YYNGEE. V lost 0 bases and J lost 5; bases outside the gene matches: 3. The CDR3 covers 15 residues. The CDR3 here is CASSVGGTGGHEQYF. The DNA of the CDR3 is TGTGCCAGCAGCGTAGGTGGGACAGGGGGCCACGAGCAGTACTTC.

The chain uses TRBV27 and TRBJ1-5, with a tentative D call TRBD1 (5 bases). CDR3 size: 13 residues. V dropped 5 bases and J dropped 1 base, with 6 bases sitting between them. Germline assignment: CDR1 MNHEY and CDR2 SMNVEV (reference sequence). The CDR3 is CASSRQSNQPQHF. The CDR3 nucleotides are TGTGCCAGCAGTCGACAGAGCAATCAGCCCCAGCATTTT.

This clone was counted between two and nine times. The chain joins TRBV11-1 to TRBJ1-1; D is unresolved. The CDR3 is 13 residues long. Germline values: CDR1 SGHAT, CDR2 FQDESV (reference sequence). V lost 4 bases and J 4 bases, leaving 10 bases between the germline ends. The CDR3 region has the DNA TGTGCCAGCAGCTGGCTTACCACCACTGAAGCTTTCTTT. Residues: CASSWLTTTEAFF.

V usage is TRBV29-1 and J usage is TRBJ2-1; TRBD1 agrees at 9 bases. V shed 8 bases and J 6 bases; nucleotides not matched to a gene: 11. The CDR3 is 14 amino acids. CDR1 and CDR2 from the germline V gene are SQVTM and ANQGSEA. In nucleotides, the CDR3 is TGCAGCCATATCCCGGGGACAGGGCGCAATGAGCAGTTCTTC. The encoded protein is CSHIPGTGRNEQFF.

The gene calls are TRBV28 and TRBJ2-2; no firm D call. The germline CDR1 and CDR2 sequences are MDHEN and SYDVKM. V was clipped by 6 bases and J by 6 bases, with 14 bases between them. The CDR3 runs to 14 residues. The CDR3 nucleotides are TGTGCCAGCAGCCCCGCCGATCGGGCCGGGGAGCTGTTTTTT. As protein: CASSPADRAGELFF.

The chain is built from TRBV7-2 and TRBJ1-5, with D unclear. V gave up 5 bases and J gave up 8 bases, with 10 bases separating them. Germline lookup yields CDR1 SGHTA and CDR2 FQGNSA. The CDR3 contains 12 residues. CDR3 sequence reads: CASSAFGKPQHF. The CDR3 DNA sequence: TGTGCCAGCAGCGCCTTCGGGAAGCCCCAGCATTTT.

The V call is TRBV7-9, the J call TRBJ2-4; no firm D call. The ends were cut back, 1 base at V and 5 bases at J, with 9 bases in the middle. Germline CDR1 is SEHNR and CDR2 is FQNEAQ (reference sequence). The CDR3 extends over 14 amino acids. The CDR3 DNA is TGTGCCAGCAGCTTAGTGAGTTCTGAAAACATTCAGTACTTC. Translating gives CASSLVSSENIQYF.

The CDR3 nucleotides read TGTGCCAGCAGCTTAGCGGACAGCCAGCCCCAGCATTTT. Residues: CASSLADSQPQHF. This chain links TRBV7-2 with TRBJ1-5; a possible D gene is TRBD1 (6 bases). V dropped 0 bases and J dropped 7 bases, with 7 bases sitting between them. CDR1 is SGHTA, CDR2 FQGNSA, per germline. The CDR3 is 13 amino acids.

This clone occurred once. The chain carries TRBV28 and TRBJ1-2; 8 bases fit TRBD1. Germline CDR1 is MDHEN and CDR2 is SYDVKM. The CDR3 extends over 16 amino acids. The V segment lost 7 bases and the J segment 7 bases; nucleotides outside the gene matches: 17. CDR3 DNA: TGTGCCAGCACCTATATGGGGGCAGACAGGGGAAGTGGCTACACCTTC. Translating gives CASTYMGADRGSGYTF.

The chain carries TRBV5-4 and TRBJ2-7; D perhaps matches TRBD1 (6 bases). Germline CDR1 and CDR2: SGHNT and YYREEE (reference sequence). The CDR3 runs to 14 residues. V lost 2 bases to trimming and J lost 2 bases, with 11 bases between them. The CDR3 DNA reads as TGTGCCAGCAGCTTTCGACAGGCCCCCTACGAGCAGTACTTC. This gives the protein CASSFRQAPYEQYF. Complete variable domain (other parts from reference TRBV5-4 and TRBJ2-7): ETGVTQSPTHLIKTRGQQVTLRCSSQSGHNTVSWYQQALGQGPQFIFQYYREEENGRGNFPPRFSGLQFPNYSSELNVNALELDDSALYLCASSFRQAPYEQYFGPGTRLTVT.

The genes are TRBV14 and TRBJ1-2; a weak D match, TRBD1 (6 bases). The V end lost 2 bases, the J end lost 4 bases, and 8 bases lay between the germline ends. The CDR3 covers 13 residues. CDR1 is SGHDN, CDR2 FVKESK, per germline. CDR3 sequence: CASSQLGGYGYTF. CDR3 bases: TGTGCCAGCAGCCAACTAGGGGGCTATGGCTACACCTTC.

The V and J genes are TRBV28 and TRBJ2-1; D unresolved. CDR3 length equals 14 residues. The germline V and J ends were trimmed by 10 bases and 0 bases, with 13 bases remaining between them. The V gene's germline CDR1 is MDHEN and CDR2 SYDVKM. The CDR3 sequence: CATRKSVSYNEQFF. In DNA, the CDR3 is TGTGCCACTCGAAAGTCGGTCTCCTACAATGAGCAGTTCTTC.

The chain has TRBV7-6 and TRBJ2-7; TRBD1 matches 11 bases. CDR3 length: 15 residues. With V trimmed by 4 bases and J by 0 bases, 2 bases remained unmatched. CDR1 is SGHVS, CDR2 FNYEAQ, per germline. The CDR3 sequence is CASSSGQGASYEQYF. In nucleotides, the CDR3 is TGTGCCAGCAGCTCTGGACAGGGGGCCTCCTACGAGCAGTACTTC. Drawing the rest from reference TRBV7-6 and TRBJ2-7, the complete variable domain is GAGVSQSPRYKVTKRGQDVALRCDPISGHVSLYWYRQALGQGPEFLTYFNYEAQQDKSGLPNDRFSAERPEGSISTLTIQRTEQRDSAMYRCASSSGQGASYEQYFGPGTRLTVT.

The rearrangement uses TRBV29-1 and TRBJ1-2; maybe TRBD1 (5 bases). Germline CDR1 reads SQVTM; CDR2 reads ANQGSEA. V was shortened by 7 bases and J by 4 bases, with 10 bases between the two germline ends. This CDR3 contains 11 residues. The CDR3 here is CSDDSAYGYTF. The DNA for the CDR3 is TGCAGCGACGACAGCGCCTATGGCTACACCTTC.

The chain is built from TRBV5-6 and TRBJ1-1; possibly TRBD1 for D (6 bases). The length of the CDR3 is 11 residues. V shed 2 bases and J shed 9 bases, with 8 bases lying between them. CDR1 is SGHDT and CDR2 is YYEEEE in the germline V gene. This chain's CDR3 is CASSFGTQAFF. The CDR3 DNA is TGTGCCAGCAGCTTCGGGACACAAGCTTTCTTT.